This T cell receptor beta chain was recorded in a study of CD8 T cells in ankylosing spondylitis. This CDR3 has 14 amino acids. V lost 8 bases and J lost 7, with 18 bases in between. Germline CDR1 is LGHNA and CDR2 is YNFKEQ. This clonotype was observed a handful of times. Its antigen is not identified. 5'-RACE, quantitative and with molecular barcodes, yielded the TCR beta libraries. MiXCR, applied by TCRdb to the 5' RACE reads, yields one record per CDR3 protein. The table lists under 170,000 distinct CDR3 sequences, more than 40% of them singletons, with nearly 15% in the top ten. Study observations and caveats: Reports say disease-linked clones showed up significantly more in matched ankylosing spondylitis synovial fluid.

Source material: synovial fluid, either unsorted or a sorted T cell fraction (not recorded which). The V gene is TRBV4-2, the J gene TRBJ1-5; a weak D match, TRBD1 (5 bases). This TCR was recovered from a male donor with ankylosing spondylitis. CDR3 in amino acids: CASGLKMGHQPQHF. In DNA, the CDR3 is TGTGCCAGCGGACTTAAGATGGGGCACCAGCCCCAGCATTTT.